The rows below give T cell receptor beta chains drawn from one sample of a study of cytomegalovirus exposure and HLA in healthy donors. Method: immunoSEQ multiplex PCR; TCRdb's copy keeps in-frame clones and lacks some. Altogether about 120,000 clones are present, 75% to 90% being singletons, with the ten largest covering around 2%. The sample was PBMCs. Every receptor here comes from a man aged 35 to 55 in good health and CMV-seronegative. Both conserved end residues are part of each CDR3. Clone size is not always given. Where it is, it says once, few, many or a class for expanded clones.

>NA|TRBJ1-4|TRBV7-8
CASSHSEKLFF
>once|TRBJ1-1|TRBV7-2
CASSFHFNLNTEAFF
>NA|TRBJ2-5|TRBV7-9
CASSPNSGIETQYF
>once|TRBJ1-2|TRBV5-1
CASSFGGPPSYTF
>NA|TRBJ1-4|TRBV7-9
CASSLGTVREEKLFF
>NA|TRBJ1-1|TRBV6-1
CASSAGYGTGAFRNTEAFF
>NA|TRBJ1-1|TRBV2
CASKEVQGASRAFF
>NA|TRBJ2-5|TRBV5-1
CASSPTGWETQYF
>NA|TRBJ1-1|TRBV14
CASSQWTGMNTEAFF
>NA|TRBJ2-3|TRBV6-5
CASSYSRQTDTQYF
>few|TRBJ2-7|TRBV5-1
CASSPASGGAYEQYF
>NA|TRBJ2-7|TRBV5-1
CASSATGTSGGPGREQYF
>NA|TRBJ1-1|TRBV29-1
CSVTTGGYTEAFF
>few|TRBJ2-7|TRBV7-8
CASSRRSGQAYEQYF
>NA|TRBJ1-1|TRBV13
CASGQQNTEAFF
>NA|TRBJ1-6|TRBV30
CALAPRDRSSSYNSPLHF
>once|TRBJ2-5|TRBV9
CASSSGHAETQYF
>NA|TRBJ2-3|TRBV27
CASSFSEGLTTDTQYF
>NA|TRBJ2-6|TRBV5-1
CASSSVGQGLSGANVLTF
>once|TRBJ1-1|TRBV5-6
CASSWGGTEAFF
>NA|TRBJ2-1|TRBV7-6
CASSSNPGLPTYNEQFF
>few|TRBJ1-1|TRBV5-4
CASSFPRGAEAFF
>NA|TRBJ2-3|TRBV5-6
CASSPLRDRLTDTQYF
>NA|TRBJ1-4|TRBV5-4
CASSLARGQVPTNEKLFF
>NA|TRBJ2-1|TRBV5-6
CASSLEGQGNNEQFF
>NA|TRBJ1-4|TRBV18
CASSLLTGTEANEKLFF
>NA|TRBJ2-3|TRBV29-1
CSVEPGTDTQYF
>NA|TRBJ1-1|TRBV4-1
CASSPRQGLNTEAFF
>few|TRBJ1-1|TRBV7-6
CASSWRTGSNTEAFF
>NA|TRBJ1-4|TRBV6-5
CASSPGWEKLFF
>once|TRBJ1-1|TRBV18
CASSPQTGGNTEAFF
>once|TRBJ2-4|TRBV30
CAWRGQGMDLQYF
>once|TRBJ2-1|TRBV5-4
CASSFGWRPFAEQFF
>NA|TRBJ2-3|TRBV29-1
CSVENRGRTDTQYF
>NA|TRBJ2-5|TRBV27
CASSSTSGGGRETQYF
>few|TRBJ2-1|TRBV5-1
CASSLELAGREQFF
>few|TRBJ1-4|TRBV6-1
CASTLRAGGLPLFF
>NA|TRBJ1-6|TRBV28
CASIVSGGNNSPLHF
>NA|TRBJ1-2|TRBV5-5
CASSSAAGLHYSYTF
>NA|TRBJ1-5|TRBV6-6
CASATDRSGPQHF
>NA|TRBJ2-2|TRBV5-4
CASSPPVGELFF
>NA|TRBJ1-4|TRBV5-1
CASSLGGTAATNEKLFF
>NA|TRBJ1-5|TRBV18
CASSPSGDQPQHF
>NA|TRBJ1-5|TRBV28
CASSLRGLGNQPQHF
>few|TRBJ1-5|TRBV6-1
CASTLGHLGQPQHF
>NA|TRBJ1-2|TRBV10-3
CAISPGQGVHGYTF
>NA|TRBJ1-4|TRBV28
CASSLIGGLTGEKLFF
>NA|TRBJ2-6|TRBV5-1
CASSLYFDRVSSGANVLTF
>NA|TRBJ1-1|TRBV5-6
CASSLADRDSTEAFF
>NA|TRBJ2-5|TRBV6-5
CASSYTSGGRGTQYF
>NA|TRBJ1-6|TRBV7-9
CASSLRGDYSPLHF
>NA|TRBJ2-3|TRBV19
CASRITGGSTDTQYF
>once|TRBJ2-3|TRBV7-9
CASSSTGTGDLVGTQYF
>NA|TRBJ1-3|TRBV6-1
CASTSGTLLGNTIYF
>once|TRBJ1-4|TRBV19
CASSIVSGGASNEKLFF
>once|TRBJ1-1|TRBV6-1
CASSDQLVGTEAFF
>once|TRBJ2-3|TRBV7-2
CASSPPFDTQYF
>NA|TRBJ2-7|TRBV5-1
CASSFLDQRQGVYEQYF
>NA|TRBJ1-1|TRBV7-8
CASSLGPDTEAFF